This entry lists 21 T cell receptor beta chains sequenced from one sample in a study of OX40 agonist ivuxolimab in advanced cancers. Profiling relied on immunoSEQ multiplex PCR, and the TCRdb table lists in-frame clones only, not all of them. The top ten hold 11% of the sample, which has tens of thousands of clones, approximately 91% seen once. The sequencing here drew on CD4+ or CD8+ T cells sorted from blood, taken in a trial of the OX40 agonist ivuxolimab. The receptors come from an adult with an advanced solid tumor such as melanoma, head and neck, liver or kidney cancer.

This rearrangement joins TRBV7-2 to TRBJ2-3, with a possible D match to TRBD2 (5 bases). Germline assignment: CDR1 SGHTA and CDR2 FQGNSA. V dropped 3 bases and J dropped 5 bases, with 15 bases sitting between them. The CDR3 is 15 amino acids. The CDR3 here is CASSFARGGGDTQYF. The CDR3 coding sequence is TGTGCCAGCAGCTTTGCCCGTGGAGGTGGAGATACGCAGTATTTT.

The chain carries TRBV5-4 and TRBJ1-2; 8 bases fit TRBD1. V was clipped by 1 base and J by 3 bases; unmatched bases: 5. The CDR3 contains 15 residues. Germline CDR1 and CDR2: SGHNT and YYREEE (reference sequence). CDR3 bases: TGTGCCAGCAGCTTGAAGGCGGGACAGGACTATGGCTACACCTTC. Translated, it gives CASSLKAGQDYGYTF.

The V and J genes are TRBV5-6 and TRBJ2-3; the match to TRBD1 covers 8 bases. V lost 0 bases, J lost 2 bases, and 5 bases stayed unmatched. CDR1 SGHDT and CDR2 YYEEEE come from the germline V gene. The CDR3 length is 16 residues. The chain's CDR3 is CASSLAGQAYTDTQYF. CDR3 in DNA: TGTGCCAGCAGCTTGGCGGGACAGGCGTACACAGATACGCAGTATTTT.

The chain couples TRBV2 to TRBJ2-3; weak D call: TRBD2 (5 bases). Germline loops: CDR1 SNHLY, CDR2 FYNNEI. The CDR3 loop spans 17 amino acids. V was trimmed by 8 bases and J by 3 bases, leaving 24 bases between them. Here the CDR3 reads CASGSPSDFGRTDTQYF. The CDR3, as DNA: TGTGCCAGCGGCTCCCCCTCGGACTTCGGTCGGACAGATACGCAGTATTTT.

The rearrangement links TRBV30 to TRBJ2-7; 7 bases match TRBD2. CDR3 length equals 13 residues. Germline lookup yields CDR1 GTSNPN and CDR2 SVGIG (reference sequence). J lost 3 bases, V lost 2 bases, and 4 bases had no gene match. The CDR3 spells CAWSLSGGYEQYF. The CDR3 DNA is TGTGCCTGGAGTCTGTCGGGGGGCTACGAGCAGTACTTC.

The V call is TRBV4-3, the J call TRBJ2-7; D is uncertain. V shed 1 base and J shed 6 bases, with 10 bases lying between them. Germline CDR1 reads LGHNA; CDR2 reads YSLEER. This CDR3 region has 13 residues. The CDR3 DNA reads TGCGCCAGCAGCCAAGTGATTCTCGGCGAGCAGTACTTC. Its protein product is CASSQVILGEQYF.

J is TRBJ2-7 and V is TRBV18, with D perhaps TRBD2 (5 bases). The germline CDR1 and CDR2 sequences are KGHSH and LQKENI. The CDR3 length is 13 residues. Trimming left V 2 bases short and J 3 bases short, with 8 bases between. CDR3 nucleotide sequence: TGTGCCAGCTCACCAGAACGGGACTACGAGCAGTACTTC. This translates into CASSPERDYEQYF.

DNA of the CDR3: TGTGCCAGCAGTGATGGACAGGGGTTCTACGAGCAGTACGTC. Its translation is CASSDGQGFYEQYV. The rearrangement links TRBV6-1 to TRBJ2-7; 9 bases are shared with TRBD1. Looked up from germline, CDR1 is MNHNS and CDR2 is SASEGT. This CDR3 is built from 14 residues. With V trimmed by 3 bases and J by 3 bases, 3 bases remained unmatched.

This sequence joins TRBV7-9 and TRBJ2-5; 9 bases agree with TRBD1. The V segment lost 3 bases and the J segment 5 bases; nucleotides outside the gene matches: 10. This CDR3 has 16 residues. Germline-derived CDR1 and CDR2 are SEHNR and FQNEAQ (reference sequence). The CDR3 region is CASSLAGTGISETQYF. DNA for the CDR3: TGTGCCAGCAGCTTGGCCGGGACAGGGATTAGCGAGACCCAGTACTTC. The whole variable domain, remainder taken from reference TRBV7-9 and TRBJ2-5, is DTGVSQNPRHKITKRGQNVTFRCDPISEHNRLYWYRQTLGQGPEFLTYFQNEAQLEKSRLLSDRFSAERPKGSFSTLEIQRTEQGDSAMYLCASSLAGTGISETQYFGPGTRLLVL.

The chain carries TRBV4-1 and TRBJ2-1; a possible D gene is TRBD2 (6 bases). V was pared by 4 bases and J by 3 bases, with 16 bases between. The germline V gene encodes CDR1 MGHRA and CDR2 YSYEKL. This CDR3 has 16 amino acids. CDR3 DNA: TGCGCCAGCAGCCCCCAAGCGGGTGGGATCTACAATGAGCAGTTCTTC. The encoded protein is CASSPQAGGIYNEQFF.

The rearrangement joins TRBV30 to TRBJ1-6; 10 bases agree with TRBD1. V gave up 2 bases and J gave up 17 bases; unmatched junction bases: 9. The germline V gene encodes CDR1 GTSNPN and CDR2 SVGIG (reference sequence). There are 13 residues in the CDR3. CDR3: CAWSTTGTGDFHF. The CDR3 DNA follows: TGTGCCTGGAGTACTACCGGGACAGGGGATTTCCACTTT.

The chain carries TRBV4-3 and TRBJ2-7; D ambiguous. This CDR3 comprises 14 residues. Germline CDR1 is LGHNA and CDR2 is YSLEER. Trimming pared 1 base from V and 2 bases from J, leaving 9 bases between. The CDR3 coding sequence is TGCGCCAGCAGCCAAGGTTCTCACACCTACGAGCAGTACTTC. Translated: CASSQGSHTYEQYF.

V is TRBV5-6 and J is TRBJ2-1; no firm D call. CDR1 is SGHDT and CDR2 is YYEEEE in the germline V gene. Deletions cut 1 base from V and 5 bases from J, with 10 bases between. The CDR3 extends over 14 amino acids. This CDR3 reads CASSLSLLNNEQFF. As DNA, the CDR3 is TGTGCCAGCAGCTTGTCTCTACTGAACAATGAGCAGTTCTTC.

The CDR3 DNA is TGCGCCAGCAGCCAAACGACAGGAAAATACAATGAGCAGTTCTTC. This translates into CASSQTTGKYNEQFF. The rearrangement joins TRBV4-1 to TRBJ2-1, with D maybe TRBD1 (6 bases). CDR3 length equals 15 residues. Germline V gives CDR1 MGHRA, CDR2 YSYEKL. Trimming took 2 bases from V and 4 from J, leaving 12 bases between them.

This clone is medium-sized (0.01 to 0.1%). V and J are TRBV7-6 and TRBJ2-5; D tentatively reads TRBD1 or TRBD2 (5 bases each). The CDR3 has 14 residues. Germline CDR1 reads SGHVS; CDR2 reads FNYEAQ. With 1 base removed from V and 9 bases from J, the gap between germline ends came to 15 bases. Here the CDR3 reads CASSLGAGPRAQYF. For the CDR3, the DNA is TGTGCCAGCAGCTTAGGGGCAGGGCCGAGGGCCCAGTACTTC.

The V and J genes are TRBV4-1 and TRBJ2-7; maybe TRBD1 (5 bases). The germline V gene encodes CDR1 MGHRA and CDR2 YSYEKL. V lost 3 bases and J lost 3, with 15 bases in between. The length of the CDR3 is 15 residues. The CDR3 region has the DNA TGCGCCAGCAGCCACTCTACAGGAACCTTCTACGAGCAGTACTTC. This codes for CASSHSTGTFYEQYF.

The J gene is TRBJ1-2, the V gene TRBV27; D is possibly TRBD1 (5 bases). Trimming left V 6 bases short and J 3 bases short, with 17 bases between. Germline lookup yields CDR1 MNHEY and CDR2 SMNVEV (reference sequence). This CDR3 spans 15 amino acids. The CDR3 reads CASSLRGRGYYGYTF. The CDR3 nucleotides are TGTGCCAGCAGCCTAAGGGGTCGGGGGTACTATGGCTACACCTTC.

The V and J genes are TRBV27 and TRBJ1-1, with 11 positions matching TRBD1. This CDR3 spans 16 amino acids. Germline trimming cut 3 bases from V and 5 bases from J; bases unmatched to any gene: 8. Germline V CDR1 and CDR2: MNHEY, SMNVEV (reference sequence). The CDR3 region has the DNA TGTGCCAGCAGTTTCCTAGGACAGGGGGCGATGACTGAAGCTTTCTTT. Translating it yields CASSFLGQGAMTEAFF.

CDR3 region: CATSRVSGGAYEQYF. The CDR3 bases are TGTGCCACCAGCAGAGTTTCAGGGGGCGCGTACGAGCAGTACTTC. The chain has TRBV15 and TRBJ2-7, with 8 positions matching TRBD1. J gave up 4 bases and V 1 base, and 6 bases lay outside the gene matches. The length of the CDR3 is 15 residues. Germline V gene data show CDR1 as LNHNV and CDR2 as YYDKDF (reference sequence).

This clone is medium-sized in the sample. The V and J genes are TRBV19 and TRBJ2-7; 7 bases are shared with TRBD2. Per the germline V gene, CDR1 is LNHDA and CDR2 is SQIVND (reference sequence). CDR3 length: 13 residues. The V and J ends lost 1 base and 3 bases, in that order; junction bases with no gene match: 0. The CDR3 region has the DNA TGTGCCAGTAGTATAGCGGGGGGCTACGAGCAGTACGTC. This gives the protein CASSIAGGYEQYV.

This chain joins TRBV5-1 and TRBJ1-1; D unclear. This CDR3 has 12 amino acids. Trimming took off 5 bases at V and 3 bases at J, with 8 bases between the two ends. In germline, CDR1 is SGHRS, CDR2 YFSETQ. CDR3 in DNA: TGCGCCAGCAGAATATTGGACACTGAAGCTTTCTTT. It specifies CASRILDTEAFF.